The TCR beta chain under discussion was sequenced for a study of blood T cells in healthy people across ages. Primed by a sample-barcoded 5' primer and a J-beta primer mix, a second PCR proceeded for roughly 7 to 11 cycles. TCRdb itself ran the 5' RACE reads through MiXCR, one entry per CDR3 protein. The sample has about 800,000 distinct CDR3 sequences, 20% to 30% seen once. Germline lookup yields CDR1 MRHNA and CDR2 SNTAGT. The J segment lost 1 base and the V segment lost 0 bases, leaving 4 bases of the junction unmatched. This CDR3 is built from 17 residues. These data also formed part of another study, on T cells of mothers and their children.

This chain connects TRBV6-4 to TRBJ2-1; TRBD2 matches at 9 bases. The sample was blood. The sequence was collected from a boy younger than 18 in good health. The DNA for the CDR3 is TGTGCCAGCAGTGACTCGAGGGGACTAGCTTCCTACAATGAGCAGTTCTTC. As protein: CASSDSRGLASYNEQFF.